A selection of T cell receptor beta chains follows, all from one sample in a study of pediatric ulcerative colitis. Sequencing used immunoSEQ multiplex PCR; TCRdb keeps in-frame clones, though not all of them. Of about 35,000 clones listed, about 81% are singletons. The specimen was gut tissue. All receptors come from a boy younger than 18 with mild ulcerative colitis. Each CDR3 is given with its conserved first and last residue. The D gene is left open where the match is weak. Size is stated for part of the rows, as once, few or many counts, or as a class when the clone is expanded.

v_gene: TRBV30
abundance: NA
j_gene: TRBJ2-3
d_gene: NA
CDR3nt: TGTGCCTGGACCGAAGGGGGGAATACAGATACGCAGTATTTT
CDR3aa: CAWTEGGNTDTQYF

v_gene: TRBV18
abundance: NA
j_gene: TRBJ1-1
d_gene: TRBD1
CDR3nt: TGTGCCAGCTCACCAGGGACAGGCTTTGGAGAAGCTTTCTTT
CDR3aa: CASSPGTGFGEAFF

v_gene: TRBV7-6
abundance: few
j_gene: TRBJ1-3
d_gene: NA
CDR3nt: TGTGCCAGCAGCTTAGGAGGGTTCAGTGGAAACACCATATATTTT
CDR3aa: CASSLGGFSGNTIYF

v_gene: TRBV7-9
abundance: once
j_gene: TRBJ2-3
d_gene: NA
CDR3nt: TGTGCCAGCAGCTCCTTCGGGGATACGCAGTATTTT
CDR3aa: CASSSFGDTQYF

v_gene: TRBV29-1
abundance: NA
j_gene: TRBJ2-1
d_gene: NA
CDR3nt: TGCAGCGTTGAACGGCAGAAGTGGCTGAATGAGCAGTTCTTC
CDR3aa: CSVERQKWLNEQFF

v_gene: TRBV11-1
abundance: NA
j_gene: TRBJ2-7
d_gene: NA
CDR3nt: TGTGCCAGCAGCTTATCCATGATCTCCTACGAGCAGTACTTC
CDR3aa: CASSLSMISYEQYF

v_gene: TRBV4-1
abundance: NA
j_gene: TRBJ2-7
d_gene: NA
CDR3nt: TGCGCCAGCAGCCGATACAGGGGGGGCTACGAGCAGTACTTC
CDR3aa: CASSRYRGGYEQYF

v_gene: TRBV5-1
abundance: NA
j_gene: TRBJ2-2
d_gene: NA
CDR3nt: TGCGCCAGCAGCCCCGTTAGCAACACCGGGGAGCTGTTTTTT
CDR3aa: CASSPVSNTGELFF

v_gene: TRBV2
abundance: few
j_gene: TRBJ2-7
d_gene: TRBD1
CDR3nt: TGTGCCAGCAGTAAAACCGGACAGGTAGGGGGCTACGAGCAGTACTTC
CDR3aa: CASSKTGQVGGYEQYF

v_gene: TRBV2
abundance: NA
j_gene: TRBJ2-3
d_gene: NA
CDR3nt: TGTGCCAGCAGGGCGAGGCGCACAGATACGCAGTATTTT
CDR3aa: CASRARRTDTQYF

v_gene: TRBV11-3
abundance: NA
j_gene: TRBJ2-1
d_gene: TRBD2
CDR3nt: TGTGCCAGCAGCTTCCTCCTAGCGGGGGGGGACAATGAGCAGTTCTTC
CDR3aa: CASSFLLAGGDNEQFF

v_gene: TRBV18
abundance: NA
j_gene: TRBJ1-1
d_gene: NA
CDR3nt: TGTGCCAGCTCACCACTTGACATGAGCGCCCTCACTGAAGCTTTCTTT
CDR3aa: CASSPLDMSALTEAFF

v_gene: TRBV7-6
abundance: NA
j_gene: TRBJ2-3
d_gene: NA
CDR3nt: TGTGCCAGCAGCTTAGACCCCCGAGGGGCAGATACGCAGTATTTT
CDR3aa: CASSLDPRGADTQYF

v_gene: TRBV19
abundance: NA
j_gene: TRBJ1-5
d_gene: NA
CDR3nt: TGTGCCAGTAGTGTCCGTACGGGCCAGGGGTGGTATCAGCCCCAGCATTTT
CDR3aa: CASSVRTGQGWYQPQHF

v_gene: TRBV5-1
abundance: NA
j_gene: TRBJ1-1
d_gene: NA
CDR3nt: TGCGCCAGCAGCTTGCTAGGGAATAATTGGGCTTTCTTT
CDR3aa: CASSLLGNNWAFF

v_gene: TRBV6-1
abundance: NA
j_gene: TRBJ1-1
d_gene: NA
CDR3nt: TGTGCCAGCACAACCGGGTATAACACTGAAGCTTTCTTT
CDR3aa: CASTTGYNTEAFF

v_gene: TRBV30
abundance: NA
j_gene: TRBJ1-4
d_gene: NA
CDR3nt: TGTGCCCTAGACAGATCCGATGAAAAACTGTTTTTT
CDR3aa: CALDRSDEKLFF

v_gene: TRBV2
abundance: NA
j_gene: TRBJ1-2
d_gene: TRBD1
CDR3nt: TGTGCCAGCAATACAGGGGGCTGGAACGGCTACACCTTC
CDR3aa: CASNTGGWNGYTF

v_gene: TRBV9
abundance: NA
j_gene: TRBJ2-5
d_gene: NA
CDR3nt: TGTGCCCCCAAGTGCGGAGGCAGGGCCCCGGAGGGCCAAGAGACCCAGTACTTC
CDR3aa: CAPKCGGRAPEGQETQYF

v_gene: TRBV18
abundance: NA
j_gene: TRBJ2-7
d_gene: TRBD2
CDR3nt: TGTGCCAGCTCACCAGCCGGGGGGGCCGGCTACGAGCAGTACTTC
CDR3aa: CASSPAGGAGYEQYF

v_gene: TRBV4-1
abundance: few
j_gene: TRBJ2-5
d_gene: TRBD1
CDR3nt: TGCGCCAGCAGCCAAGAATACAGGGGGTGGACCCAGTACTTC
CDR3aa: CASSQEYRGWTQYF

v_gene: TRBV5-1
abundance: NA
j_gene: TRBJ1-1
d_gene: NA
CDR3nt: TGCGCCAGCAGCCGAGTCCGGGTTGGCACTGAAGCTTTCTTT
CDR3aa: CASSRVRVGTEAFF

v_gene: TRBV6-5
abundance: NA
j_gene: TRBJ2-5
d_gene: NA
CDR3nt: TGTGCCAGCAGTTATCTGGAGACCCAGTACTTC
CDR3aa: CASSYLETQYF

v_gene: TRBV4-1
abundance: once
j_gene: TRBJ2-7
d_gene: NA
CDR3nt: TGCGCCAGCAGCCAGCATCCAGACGCGGGGTGGGGTGAGTACGAGCAGTACTTC
CDR3aa: CASSQHPDAGWGEYEQYF

v_gene: TRBV5-8
abundance: NA
j_gene: TRBJ1-2
d_gene: NA
CDR3nt: TGTGCCAGCAGCTTGGATGGCAGGGTTAACTATGGCTACACCTTC
CDR3aa: CASSLDGRVNYGYTF

v_gene: TRBV7-9
abundance: NA
j_gene: TRBJ2-7
d_gene: NA
CDR3nt: TGTGCCAGCAGGGGACTCCCGGCCTACGAGCAGTACTTC
CDR3aa: CASRGLPAYEQYF

v_gene: TRBV19
abundance: NA
j_gene: TRBJ2-3
d_gene: TRBD1
CDR3nt: TGTGCCAGTAGTATCCGTGACAGGGTATCAGATACGCAGTATTTT
CDR3aa: CASSIRDRVSDTQYF

v_gene: TRBV30
abundance: once
j_gene: TRBJ1-2
d_gene: NA
CDR3nt: TGTGCCTTCCAGTGGAGGGGGTATGGCTACACCTTC
CDR3aa: CAFQWRGYGYTF

v_gene: TRBV19
abundance: once
j_gene: TRBJ2-7
d_gene: NA
CDR3nt: TGTGCCAGTAGTCCCTCCGGGGGAACCTACGAGCAGTACTTC
CDR3aa: CASSPSGGTYEQYF

v_gene: TRBV10-2
abundance: once
j_gene: TRBJ1-6
d_gene: TRBD1
CDR3nt: TGCGCCAGCAGTCGTCAGGGGGATAATTCACCCCTCCACTTT
CDR3aa: CASSRQGDNSPLHF

v_gene: TRBV7-6
abundance: NA
j_gene: TRBJ2-5
d_gene: TRBD2
CDR3nt: TGTGCCAGCAGCTTAGCCTTGGCTAGCGGGGGCCAAGAGACCCAGTACTTC
CDR3aa: CASSLALASGGQETQYF

v_gene: TRBV6-6
abundance: NA
j_gene: TRBJ1-2
d_gene: NA
CDR3nt: TGTGCCAGCAGCGCGGTGCTGGGCTACACCTTC
CDR3aa: CASSAVLGYTF

v_gene: TRBV27
abundance: NA
j_gene: TRBJ1-2
d_gene: TRBD1
CDR3nt: TGTGCCAGCAGTTTATATCAGGGGGGCGGCTACACCTTC
CDR3aa: CASSLYQGGGYTF

v_gene: TRBV7-2
abundance: NA
j_gene: TRBJ2-3
d_gene: TRBD2
CDR3nt: TGTGCCAGCAGCCGACGGGTTAGGGTAGCGGGGGCCACAGATACGCAGTATTTT
CDR3aa: CASSRRVRVAGATDTQYF

v_gene: TRBV5-6
abundance: NA
j_gene: TRBJ2-5
d_gene: NA
CDR3nt: TGTGCCAGCAGCTTGCGGGGCCGATCACAAGAGACCCAGTACTTC
CDR3aa: CASSLRGRSQETQYF

v_gene: TRBV5-1
abundance: NA
j_gene: TRBJ2-7
d_gene: NA
CDR3nt: TGCGCCAGCAGCTTAGGGAGCGCCCCAGGGTCCTACGAGCAGTACTTC
CDR3aa: CASSLGSAPGSYEQYF

v_gene: TRBV11-3
abundance: NA
j_gene: TRBJ1-4
d_gene: NA
CDR3nt: TGTGCCAGCAGCTCAGGACACGCCGCCAATGAAAAACTGTTTTTT
CDR3aa: CASSSGHAANEKLFF

v_gene: TRBV18
abundance: NA
j_gene: TRBJ1-2
d_gene: TRBD1
CDR3nt: TGTGCCAGCTCACCCCCTTTCGGGACAGCAAACAACTATGGCTACACCTTC
CDR3aa: CASSPPFGTANNYGYTF

v_gene: TRBV19
abundance: NA
j_gene: TRBJ1-1
d_gene: TRBD1
CDR3nt: TGTGCCAGTAGTATAGCAACCCGACAGGGGGGGAACACTGAAGCTTTCTTT
CDR3aa: CASSIATRQGGNTEAFF

v_gene: TRBV12-2
abundance: NA
j_gene: TRBJ2-2
d_gene: NA
CDR3nt: TGTGCAAGTCGCTTAGTAAACTCCGCGCCGAACACCGGGGAGCTGTTTTTT
CDR3aa: CASRLVNSAPNTGELFF

v_gene: TRBV19
abundance: NA
j_gene: TRBJ1-5
d_gene: TRBD1
CDR3nt: TGTGCCAGTACGAACAGGGGGCTTCAGCCCCAGCATTTT
CDR3aa: CASTNRGLQPQHF

v_gene: TRBV9
abundance: NA
j_gene: TRBJ1-1
d_gene: NA
CDR3nt: TGTGCCAGCAGCGTAGGGGTTTCGTCCCTAGATGAAGCTTTCTTT
CDR3aa: CASSVGVSSLDEAFF

v_gene: TRBV6-5
abundance: NA
j_gene: TRBJ2-6
d_gene: TRBD2
CDR3nt: TGTGCCAGCAGTTCGCTAGCGGGAGGGGGGGCCAACGTCCTGACTTTC
CDR3aa: CASSSLAGGGANVLTF

v_gene: TRBV5-1
abundance: NA
j_gene: TRBJ1-1
d_gene: NA
CDR3nt: TGCGCCAGCAGCTCGCAGCGAGGAACTGAAGCTTTCTTT
CDR3aa: CASSSQRGTEAFF

v_gene: TRBV10-3
abundance: NA
j_gene: TRBJ2-2
d_gene: NA
CDR3nt: TGTGCCAGCGGTGGGTACACCGGGGAGCTGTTTTTT
CDR3aa: CASGGYTGELFF

v_gene: TRBV6-1
abundance: NA
j_gene: TRBJ1-1
d_gene: NA
CDR3nt: TGTGCCAGCGGAAGCATGAACACTGAAGCTTTCTTT
CDR3aa: CASGSMNTEAFF

v_gene: TRBV20-1
abundance: NA
j_gene: TRBJ2-7
d_gene: NA
CDR3nt: TGCAGTGCTAGAGGAGGGCCCGAGCAGTACTTC
CDR3aa: CSARGGPEQYF

v_gene: TRBV29-1
abundance: NA
j_gene: TRBJ2-3
d_gene: NA
CDR3nt: TGCAGCGTTGAAGCGGGACGACGAGGGTATTTT
CDR3aa: CSVEAGRRGYF

v_gene: TRBV30
abundance: NA
j_gene: TRBJ1-4
d_gene: TRBD1
CDR3nt: TGTGCCTGTCGGCGACAGGGAAATGAAAAACTGTTTTTT
CDR3aa: CACRRQGNEKLFF

v_gene: TRBV7-8
abundance: few
j_gene: TRBJ1-2
d_gene: NA
CDR3nt: TGTGCCAGCAGCTTAGTACCGGGAGCAGACTATGGCTACACCTTC
CDR3aa: CASSLVPGADYGYTF

v_gene: TRBV5-5
abundance: NA
j_gene: TRBJ1-1
d_gene: NA
CDR3nt: TGTGCCAGCAGCCGGATTAGTGGGGCAGATCTTTACACTGAAGCTTTCTTT
CDR3aa: CASSRISGADLYTEAFF

v_gene: TRBV5-6
abundance: NA
j_gene: TRBJ1-6
d_gene: TRBD1
CDR3nt: TGTGCCAGCAGCTTGAGGTTGGGGACAGGGAATAATTCACCCCTCCACTTT
CDR3aa: CASSLRLGTGNNSPLHF

v_gene: TRBV11-3
abundance: NA
j_gene: TRBJ1-1
d_gene: NA
CDR3nt: TGTGCCAGCAGCCGAGATCTGGGGAGTGAAGCTTTCTTT
CDR3aa: CASSRDLGSEAFF

v_gene: TRBV5-1
abundance: NA
j_gene: TRBJ2-7
d_gene: TRBD1
CDR3nt: TGCGCCAGCAGCCCAGGCCCGGACAGGTCCTACGAGCAGTACTTC
CDR3aa: CASSPGPDRSYEQYF

v_gene: TRBV5-4
abundance: NA
j_gene: TRBJ2-1
d_gene: TRBD2
CDR3nt: TGTGCCAGCAGCCCCTACGGGGGGGCATATGAGCAGTTCTTC
CDR3aa: CASSPYGGAYEQFF